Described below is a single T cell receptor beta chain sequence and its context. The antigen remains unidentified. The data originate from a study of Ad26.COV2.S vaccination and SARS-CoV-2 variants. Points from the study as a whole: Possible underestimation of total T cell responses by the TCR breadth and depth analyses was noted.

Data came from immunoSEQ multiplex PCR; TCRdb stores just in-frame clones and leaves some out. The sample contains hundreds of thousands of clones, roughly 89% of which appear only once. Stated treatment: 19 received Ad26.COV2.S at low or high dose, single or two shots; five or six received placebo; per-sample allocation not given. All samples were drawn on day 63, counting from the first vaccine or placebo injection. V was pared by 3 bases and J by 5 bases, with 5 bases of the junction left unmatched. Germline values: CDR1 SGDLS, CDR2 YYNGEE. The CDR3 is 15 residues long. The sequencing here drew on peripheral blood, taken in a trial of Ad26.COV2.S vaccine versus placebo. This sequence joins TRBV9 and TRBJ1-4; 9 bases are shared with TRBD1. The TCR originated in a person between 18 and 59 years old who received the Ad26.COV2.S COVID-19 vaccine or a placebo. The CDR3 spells CASSAPTGGNEKLFF. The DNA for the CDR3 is TGTGCCAGCAGCGCCCCGACAGGGGGGAATGAAAAACTGTTTTTT.